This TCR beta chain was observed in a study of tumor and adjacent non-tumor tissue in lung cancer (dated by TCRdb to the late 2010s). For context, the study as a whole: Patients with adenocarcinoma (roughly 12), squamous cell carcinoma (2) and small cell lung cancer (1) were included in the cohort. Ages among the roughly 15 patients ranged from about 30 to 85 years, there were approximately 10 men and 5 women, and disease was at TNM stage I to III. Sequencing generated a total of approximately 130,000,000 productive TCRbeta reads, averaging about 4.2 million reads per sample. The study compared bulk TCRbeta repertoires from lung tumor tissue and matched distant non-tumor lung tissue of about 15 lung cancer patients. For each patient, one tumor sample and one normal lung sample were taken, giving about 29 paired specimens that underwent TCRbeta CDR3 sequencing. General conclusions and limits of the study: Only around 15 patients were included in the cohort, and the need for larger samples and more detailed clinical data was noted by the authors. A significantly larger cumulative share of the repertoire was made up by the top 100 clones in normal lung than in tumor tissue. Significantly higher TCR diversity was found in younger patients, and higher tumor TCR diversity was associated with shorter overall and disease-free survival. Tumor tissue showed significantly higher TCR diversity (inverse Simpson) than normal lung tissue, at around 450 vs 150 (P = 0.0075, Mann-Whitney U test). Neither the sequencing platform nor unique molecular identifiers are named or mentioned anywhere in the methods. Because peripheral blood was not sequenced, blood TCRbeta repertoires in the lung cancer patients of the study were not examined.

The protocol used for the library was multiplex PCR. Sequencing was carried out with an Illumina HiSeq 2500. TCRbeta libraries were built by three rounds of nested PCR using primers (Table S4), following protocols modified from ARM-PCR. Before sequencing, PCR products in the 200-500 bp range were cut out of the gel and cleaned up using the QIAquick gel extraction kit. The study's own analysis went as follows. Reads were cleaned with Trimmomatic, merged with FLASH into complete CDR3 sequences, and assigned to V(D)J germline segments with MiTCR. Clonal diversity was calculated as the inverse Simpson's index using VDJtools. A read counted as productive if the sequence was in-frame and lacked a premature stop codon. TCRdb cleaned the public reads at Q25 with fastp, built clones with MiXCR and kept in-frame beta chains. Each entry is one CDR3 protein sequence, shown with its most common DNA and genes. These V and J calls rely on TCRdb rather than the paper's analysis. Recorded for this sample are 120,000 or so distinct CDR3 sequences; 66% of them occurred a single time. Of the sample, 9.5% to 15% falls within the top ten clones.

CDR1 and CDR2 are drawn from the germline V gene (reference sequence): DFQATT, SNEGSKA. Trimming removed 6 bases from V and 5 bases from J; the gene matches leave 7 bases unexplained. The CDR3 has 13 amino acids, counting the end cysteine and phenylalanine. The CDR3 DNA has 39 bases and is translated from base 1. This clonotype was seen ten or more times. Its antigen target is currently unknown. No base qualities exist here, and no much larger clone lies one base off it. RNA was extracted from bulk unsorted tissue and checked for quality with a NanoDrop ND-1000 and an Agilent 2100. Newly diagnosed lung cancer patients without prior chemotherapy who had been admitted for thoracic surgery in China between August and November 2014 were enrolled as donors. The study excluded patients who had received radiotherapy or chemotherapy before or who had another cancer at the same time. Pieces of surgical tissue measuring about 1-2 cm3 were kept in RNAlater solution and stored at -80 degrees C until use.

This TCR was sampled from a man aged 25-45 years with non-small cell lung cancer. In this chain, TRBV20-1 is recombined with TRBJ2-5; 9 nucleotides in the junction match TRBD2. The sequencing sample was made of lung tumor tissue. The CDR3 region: CSATGLAGETQYF. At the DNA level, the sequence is TGCAGTGCCACGGGACTAGCTGGGGAGACCCAGTACTTC.